Below, 24 T cell receptor beta chains from the same sample are listed, as sequenced in a study of T cell responses to AZD1222 COVID-19 vaccine. Sequencing used immunoSEQ multiplex PCR; TCRdb keeps in-frame clones, though not all of them. The sample includes some 150,000 clones, approximately 87% of them seen just once. The sample consisted of peripheral blood, taken 28 days after the second AZD1222 dose. The source of these receptors is an adult who received the AZD1222 COVID-19 vaccine.

The genes are TRBV15 and TRBJ2-3; D might be TRBD2 (6 bases). CDR3 length: 16 amino acids. The germline V gene encodes CDR1 LNHNV and CDR2 YYDKDF (reference sequence). V was trimmed by 6 bases and J by 3 bases, leaving 19 bases between them. CDR3 nucleotides: TGTGCCACCAGTAGTCCCAGGGTTGGGGGGACAGATACGCAGTATTTT. Its translation: CATSSPRVGGTDTQYF.

The V gene is TRBV29-1, the J gene TRBJ1-2, with TRBD1 identical over 9 bases. Germline CDR1 SQVTM, CDR2 ANQGSEA. The CDR3 has 15 residues. Trimming removed 4 bases from V and 6 bases from J; junction bases left unmatched: 12. CDR3 bases: TGCAGCGTTGGATCAAGGACAGGGGATAGACATGGCTACACCTTC. It yields the protein CSVGSRTGDRHGYTF.

The chain links TRBV12-3 or TRBV12-4 to TRBJ2-1; D is unresolved. V lost 1 base, J lost 12 bases, and 10 bases lay in between. The CDR3 is 12 amino acids. The CDR3 DNA follows: TGTGCCAGCAGTTTAGTGGATATAGGGCAGTTCTTC. Encoded protein: CASSLVDIGQFF.

The chain employs TRBV11-1 and TRBJ2-3; TRBD2 might be the D (6 bases). The CDR3 is 15 residues long. Trimming pared 5 bases from V and 0 bases from J, leaving 12 bases between. In germline, CDR1 is SGHAT, CDR2 FQDESV (reference sequence). The CDR3 spells CASSLLAPSTDTQYF. CDR3 nucleotides: TGTGCCAGCAGCCTGCTAGCGCCTAGCACAGATACGCAGTATTTT.

This chain uses TRBV9 with TRBJ1-3; D not resolved. CDR1 SGDLS and CDR2 YYNGEE come from the germline V gene. The CDR3 totals 17 residues. V lost 0 bases, J lost 0 bases, and 13 bases lay in between. CDR3 sequence (DNA): TGTGCCAGCAGCGTAGCAGTTGGCGGACTCTCTGGAAACACCATATATTTT. Encoded protein: CASSVAVGGLSGNTIYF.

This chain links TRBV4-2 with TRBJ2-7; D gene unclear. V lost 0 bases and J 1 base, leaving 10 bases between the germline ends. The length of the CDR3 is 15 residues. CDR1 is LGHNA, CDR2 YNFKEQ, per germline. In DNA, the CDR3 is TGTGCCAGCAGCCAAGACCCAGATTCTTCCTACGAGCAGTACTTC. Its protein is CASSQDPDSSYEQYF.

A note on this clone: The same CDR3 can be traced to other DNA sequences in this sample. The gene calls are TRBV19 and TRBJ1-5; D may be TRBD1 (5 bases). This CDR3 region has 14 residues. V lost 7 bases and J 6 bases, leaving 16 bases between the germline ends. Germline V gene data show CDR1 as LNHDA and CDR2 as SQIVND (reference sequence). Here the CDR3 reads CASMGQGSGQPQHF. As DNA, the CDR3 is TGTGCCAGTATGGGGCAGGGCAGTGGTCAGCCCCAGCATTTT.

This rearrangement joins TRBV19 to TRBJ2-3; possible D gene TRBD2, 5 bases. CDR1 and CDR2 (germline): LNHDA, SQIVND (reference sequence). The CDR3 loop spans 16 amino acids. With 4 bases removed from V and 6 bases from J, the gap between germline ends came to 20 bases. The chain's CDR3 is CASSNDQWSGADTQYF. CDR3 in DNA: TGTGCCAGTAGTAATGACCAATGGAGCGGCGCCGATACGCAGTATTTT. Complete variable domain (other parts from reference TRBV19 and TRBJ2-3): DGGITQSPKYLFRKEGQNVTLSCEQNLNHDAMYWYRQDPGQGLRLIYYSQIVNDFQKGDIAEGYSVSREKKESFPLTVTSAQKNPTAFYLCASSNDQWSGADTQYFGPGTRLTVL.

The table lists this clone with a few counts. The chain has TRBV2 and TRBJ1-2; D gene ambiguous. The CDR3 sequence is 15 residues long. The germline CDR1 and CDR2 sequences are SNHLY and FYNNEI. The V end was cut by 2 bases, the J end by 1 base, with 11 bases between. For the CDR3, the DNA is TGTGCCAGCAGTGAATTGTGGGAGATTAACTATGGCTACACCTTC. Its translation: CASSELWEINYGYTF.

The chain joins TRBV5-1 to TRBJ1-2; 7 bases are shared with TRBD1. This CDR3 is built from 15 residues. V dropped 4 bases and J dropped 6; count of bases not matched to a gene: 12. Germline assignment: CDR1 SGHRS and CDR2 YFSETQ. CDR3 nucleotides: TGCGCCAGCAGCCGGGACGGTCTGACAGGGAATGGCTACACCTTC. The encoded protein is CASSRDGLTGNGYTF.

The chain recombines TRBV27 with TRBJ1-2; D is unclear. The germline V gene encodes CDR1 MNHEY and CDR2 SMNVEV (reference sequence). The CDR3 runs 14 residues. The ends were cut back, 6 bases at V and 5 bases at J, with 16 bases in the middle. As DNA, the CDR3 is TGTGCCAGCAGCACCTGGAGGGATGGTTATGGCTACACCTTC. Protein sequence: CASSTWRDGYGYTF.

This clone is large by share. The CDR3 is CASSQETGGINTIYF. CDR3 nucleotides: TGCGCCAGCAGCCAAGAAACAGGGGGTATAAACACCATATATTTT. The J gene is TRBJ1-3, the V gene TRBV4-1; 8 nucleotides align to TRBD1. This CDR3 contains 15 residues. V trimming: 0 bases; J trimming: 6 bases; junction bases outside the gene matches: 4. Germline lookup yields CDR1 MGHRA and CDR2 YSYEKL.

The genes are TRBV10-3 and TRBJ1-6; TRBD1 aligns across 8 bases. The V gene's germline CDR1 is ENHRY and CDR2 SYGVKD. J lost 6 bases, V lost 6 bases, and 4 bases had no gene match. This CDR3 contains 14 residues. CDR3 nucleotides: TGTGCCATCAGGGGGACAGGTTCTAATTCACCCCTCCACTTT. Encoded protein: CAIRGTGSNSPLHF.

This clone came up once. This chain connects TRBV28 to TRBJ1-6; D might be TRBD1 (5 bases). The germline gives CDR1 MDHEN, CDR2 SYDVKM. The CDR3 length is 14 residues. Trimming took off 6 bases at V and 8 bases at J, with 14 bases between the two ends. CDR3 DNA sequence: TGTGCCAGCAGGCAGGGCCTTGGGTATTCACCCCTCCACTTT. As protein: CASRQGLGYSPLHF. Complete variable domain (other parts from reference TRBV28 and TRBJ1-6): DVKVTQSSRYLVKRTGEKVFLECVQDMDHENMFWYRQDPGLGLRLIYFSYDVKMKEKGDIPEGYSVSREKKERFSLILESASTNQTSMYLCASRQGLGYSPLHFGNGTRLTVT.

The chain links TRBV28 to TRBJ2-7; D is ambiguous. Trimming left V 6 bases short and J 2 bases short, with 14 bases between. Germline loops: CDR1 MDHEN, CDR2 SYDVKM. The CDR3 is 14 residues long. CDR3 DNA: TGTGCCAGCAGCCGATTTGGTTCCACCTACGAGCAGTACTTC. It yields the protein CASSRFGSTYEQYF.

The chain employs TRBV19 and TRBJ2-7; possibly TRBD1 for D (5 bases). CDR1 and CDR2 (germline): LNHDA, SQIVND (reference sequence). The V end lost 5 bases, the J end lost 2 bases, and 10 bases lay between the germline ends. This CDR3 has 13 amino acids. The CDR3 reads CASSSQAPYEQYF. CDR3 bases: TGTGCCAGTAGTTCACAGGCACCCTACGAGCAGTACTTC.

V gene TRBV7-2 combines with J gene TRBJ2-5; 8 nucleotides agree with TRBD2. The V gene's germline CDR1 is SGHTA and CDR2 FQGNSA. The ends lost 7 bases at V and 1 base at J; junction bases unmatched: 11. There are 16 residues in the CDR3. The CDR3 loop is CASTLGTRGFQETQYF. In DNA form, the CDR3 reads TGTGCCAGCACCCTCGGGACTAGGGGTTTCCAAGAGACCCAGTACTTC.

The chain employs TRBV24-1 and TRBJ2-6; no definite D call. Trimming pared 7 bases from V and 2 bases from J, leaving 14 bases between. The CDR3 loop spans 16 amino acids. Germline CDR1 and CDR2: KGHDR and SFDVKD. CDR3 residues: CATRQDSGAGANVLTF. The CDR3 DNA reads as TGTGCCACCAGACAAGATTCGGGTGCTGGGGCCAACGTCCTGACTTTC.

The chain recombines TRBV6-5 with TRBJ2-1, with 13 bases identical to TRBD2. The V segment lost 6 bases and the J segment 9 bases; nucleotides outside the gene matches: 5. Looked up from germline, CDR1 is MNHEY and CDR2 is SVGAGI. The CDR3 loop spans 14 amino acids. CDR3 amino acids: CASRQTSGRFEQFF. CDR3 nucleotides: TGTGCCAGCAGACAGACTAGCGGGAGGTTTGAGCAGTTCTTC.

CDR3 bases: TGTGCCAGCAGCTCTCCCGGTGGGGGCTTGGGGCGCACCGGGGAGCTGTTTTTT. Translated, it gives CASSSPGGGLGRTGELFF. The rearrangement links TRBV5-4 to TRBJ2-2, with D possibly TRBD1 on 6 matching bases. This CDR3 region has 18 residues. The germline CDR1 and CDR2 sequences are SGHNT and YYREEE (reference sequence). V was shortened by 3 bases and J by 4 bases, with 22 bases between the two germline ends.

The chain recombines TRBV5-1 with TRBJ1-1; 8 bases agree with TRBD1. The ends lost 4 bases at V and 6 bases at J; junction bases unmatched: 11. Germline assignment: CDR1 SGHRS and CDR2 YFSETQ. The CDR3 totals 15 residues. In DNA form, the CDR3 reads TGCGCCAGCAGCCTTAGGACAGGGAGGCTTCCTGAAGCTTTCTTT. Translated: CASSLRTGRLPEAFF.

The chain has TRBV20-1 and TRBJ2-3, with D possibly TRBD2 on 6 matching bases. CDR1 is DFQATT, CDR2 SNEGSKA, per germline (reference sequence). The V end lost 0 bases, the J end lost 15 bases, and 13 bases lay between the germline ends. CDR3 length equals 11 residues. CDR3 residues: CSARDYGGEYF. CDR3 sequence (DNA): TGCAGTGCTAGAGATTATGGCGGGGAATATTTT.

This chain connects TRBV7-3 to TRBJ2-3; 11 bases map to TRBD2. The germline V gene encodes CDR1 SGHTA and CDR2 FQGTGA. Losses at the gene ends were 5 bases for V and 11 bases for J; bases not matched to a gene: 3. The length of the CDR3 is 12 residues. The CDR3 DNA follows: TGTGCCAGCAGCGAGACTAGCGGGATGCAGTATTTT. Translated, it gives CASSETSGMQYF.

The CDR3 sequence is CASRTSGASETQYF. CDR3 DNA sequence: TGTGCCAGCAGGACTAGCGGAGCGTCAGAGACCCAGTACTTC. This chain uses TRBV2 with TRBJ2-5, with 9 bases fitting TRBD2. The CDR3 is 14 residues long. The junction had 6 bases not matched to a gene; V was cut back by 6 bases and J by 4 bases. The germline CDR1 and CDR2 sequences are SNHLY and FYNNEI.